The rows below give T cell receptor beta chains drawn from one sample of a study of blood T cell repertoires in COVID-19. The data were produced by immunoSEQ multiplex PCR, yet TCRdb's version contains in-frame clones alone and is incomplete. The profile shows around 190,000 clones, about 91% of them singletons. The sequenced material came from PBMCs or T cells enriched from blood (not recorded which). These receptors were obtained from a man younger than 35 with acute COVID-19. CDR3s include the opening cysteine and the closing phenylalanine or tryptophan. The order of the fields is clone size, D gene, J gene, V gene, CDR3 protein, CDR3 DNA. D genes are given only for firm matches. Clone size, where shown, is once, few, many, or a class for clones that have expanded.

clone_size: .
d_call: TRBD2
j_call: TRBJ2-3
v_call: TRBV5-8
cdr3_aa: CASRRRAREVADTQYF
cdr3_nt: TGTGCCAGCAGGCGCCGGGCCCGGGAGGTCGCAGATACGCAGTATTTT

clone_size: .
d_call: TRBD1
j_call: TRBJ2-3
v_call: TRBV2
cdr3_aa: CASSAIDRVITDTQYF
cdr3_nt: TGTGCCAGCAGCGCGATCGACAGGGTGATCACAGATACGCAGTATTTT

clone_size: .
d_call: .
j_call: TRBJ1-5
v_call: TRBV28
cdr3_aa: CASRGDRSNQPQHF
cdr3_nt: TGTGCCAGCAGGGGCGACAGGAGCAATCAGCCCCAGCATTTT

clone_size: .
d_call: TRBD1
j_call: TRBJ1-2
v_call: TRBV7-9
cdr3_aa: CASSFQARGPNYGYTF
cdr3_nt: TGTGCCAGCAGCTTCCAAGCGAGGGGGCCTAACTATGGCTACACCTTC

clone_size: .
d_call: TRBD2
j_call: TRBJ2-7
v_call: TRBV25-1
cdr3_aa: CASSSLAGGARGEQYF
cdr3_nt: TGTGCCAGCAGTTCTCTAGCGGGAGGCGCTCGGGGCGAGCAGTACTTC

clone_size: .
d_call: TRBD1
j_call: TRBJ2-7
v_call: TRBV11-2
cdr3_aa: CASSLDLQGSYEQYF
cdr3_nt: TGTGCCAGCAGCTTAGATTTACAGGGGTCCTACGAGCAGTACTTC

clone_size: .
d_call: .
j_call: TRBJ2-3
v_call: TRBV6-4
cdr3_aa: CASSVERFTDTQYF
cdr3_nt: TGTGCCAGCAGTGTGGAGCGGTTCACAGATACGCAGTATTTT

clone_size: few
d_call: TRBD1
j_call: TRBJ1-2
v_call: TRBV6-5
cdr3_aa: CASRTGGAGGYTF
cdr3_nt: TGTGCCAGCAGGACAGGGGGCGCAGGTGGCTACACCTTC

clone_size: .
d_call: .
j_call: TRBJ2-7
v_call: TRBV25-1
cdr3_aa: CASSARGEDYEQYF
cdr3_nt: TGTGCCAGCAGTGCCCGAGGGGAGGACTACGAGCAGTACTTC

clone_size: once
d_call: .
j_call: TRBJ2-3
v_call: TRBV2
cdr3_aa: CASMGTGLSTDTQYF
cdr3_nt: TGTGCCAGCATGGGAACAGGATTGAGCACAGATACGCAGTATTTT

clone_size: .
d_call: .
j_call: TRBJ2-7
v_call: TRBV21-1
cdr3_aa: CASPTRQGAYEQYF
cdr3_nt: TGTGCCAGCCCCACCCGACAGGGCGCCTACGAGCAGTACTTC

clone_size: .
d_call: .
j_call: TRBJ2-3
v_call: TRBV7-2
cdr3_aa: CASSRRGPVTDTQYF
cdr3_nt: TGTGCCAGCAGCCGCAGGGGCCCAGTCACAGATACGCAGTATTTT

clone_size: .
d_call: TRBD2
j_call: TRBJ2-1
v_call: TRBV4-1
cdr3_aa: CASSHLAGSYNEQFF
cdr3_nt: TGCGCCAGCAGCCACTTAGCGGGATCCTACAATGAGCAGTTCTTC

clone_size: .
d_call: .
j_call: TRBJ1-1
v_call: TRBV7-9
cdr3_aa: CASSRGQSYEAFF
cdr3_nt: TGTGCCAGCAGCCGAGGACAGTCTTATGAAGCTTTCTTT

clone_size: .
d_call: .
j_call: TRBJ2-1
v_call: TRBV29-1
cdr3_aa: CSVDRGTYNEQFF
cdr3_nt: TGCAGCGTTGATCGGGGGACCTACAATGAGCAGTTCTTC

clone_size: .
d_call: TRBD1
j_call: TRBJ2-7
v_call: TRBV19
cdr3_aa: CASSNDRGYEQYF
cdr3_nt: TGTGCCAGTTCAAACGACAGGGGCTACGAGCAGTACTTC

clone_size: .
d_call: TRBD2
j_call: TRBJ2-3
v_call: TRBV4-1
cdr3_aa: CASSQIPRGTSGCYTDTQYF
cdr3_nt: TGCGCCAGCAGCCAAATACCTAGGGGGACTAGCGGATGTTACACAGATACGCAGTATTTT

clone_size: .
d_call: .
j_call: TRBJ2-2
v_call: TRBV21-1
cdr3_aa: CASSKGREGEHRGAVF
cdr3_nt: TGTGCCAGCAGCAAAGGGAGGGAGGGTGAACACCGGGGAGCTGTTTTT

clone_size: once
d_call: .
j_call: TRBJ2-7
v_call: TRBV25-1
cdr3_aa: CASSESPLSGRSSYEQYF
cdr3_nt: TGTGCCAGCAGTGAATCCCCCCTGAGTGGGAGGAGCTCCTACGAGCAGTACTTC

clone_size: many
d_call: .
j_call: TRBJ1-4
v_call: TRBV2
cdr3_aa: CASSQVSGEKLFF
cdr3_nt: TGTGCCAGCAGCCAAGTATCGGGGGAAAAACTGTTTTTT

clone_size: .
d_call: .
j_call: TRBJ1-1
v_call: TRBV2
cdr3_aa: CASNKRSETEAFF
cdr3_nt: TGTGCCAGCAATAAAAGGAGTGAAACTGAAGCTTTCTTT

clone_size: .
d_call: TRBD1
j_call: TRBJ1-5
v_call: TRBV7-9
cdr3_aa: CASSRQGAGNQPQHF
cdr3_nt: TGTGCCAGCAGCCGACAGGGGGCTGGCAATCAGCCCCAGCATTTT

clone_size: .
d_call: .
j_call: TRBJ2-3
v_call: TRBV2
cdr3_aa: CASRRGGSTDTQYF
cdr3_nt: TGTGCCAGCAGAAGGGGAGGAAGCACAGATACGCAGTATTTT

clone_size: .
d_call: .
j_call: TRBJ2-1
v_call: TRBV5-6
cdr3_aa: CASSLSHNEQFF
cdr3_nt: TGTGCCAGCAGCCTTAGCCACAATGAGCAGTTCTTC

clone_size: .
d_call: .
j_call: TRBJ2-1
v_call: TRBV7-3
cdr3_aa: CASSFVARGHNEQFF
cdr3_nt: TGTGCCAGCAGCTTTGTGGCCCGCGGGCACAATGAGCAGTTCTTC

clone_size: .
d_call: .
j_call: TRBJ2-7
v_call: TRBV5-6
cdr3_aa: CASSTFSGILSYEQYF
cdr3_nt: TGTGCCAGCAGCACTTTCTCCGGGATTCTCTCCTACGAGCAGTACTTC

clone_size: once
d_call: .
j_call: TRBJ2-1
v_call: TRBV7-8
cdr3_aa: CASSLEGAPNNEQFF
cdr3_nt: TGTGCCAGCAGCTTGGAGGGGGCCCCAAACAATGAGCAGTTCTTC

clone_size: .
d_call: TRBD2
j_call: TRBJ2-5
v_call: TRBV3-1/TRBV3-2
cdr3_aa: CASSQRSGPETQYF
cdr3_nt: TGTGCCAGCAGCCAACGTAGCGGGCCAGAGACCCAGTACTTC

clone_size: .
d_call: TRBD2
j_call: TRBJ2-1
v_call: TRBV5-4
cdr3_aa: CASSLELAGGEQFF
cdr3_nt: TGTGCCAGCAGCTTGGAACTAGCGGGTGGTGAGCAGTTCTTC

clone_size: .
d_call: .
j_call: TRBJ2-7
v_call: TRBV28
cdr3_aa: CASRSRKRDTYEQYF
cdr3_nt: TGTGCCAGCAGATCACGAAAGCGGGACACCTACGAGCAGTACTTC

clone_size: .
d_call: .
j_call: TRBJ1-1
v_call: TRBV11-3
cdr3_aa: CASSLETGTEAFF
cdr3_nt: TGTGCCAGCAGCTTAGAGACGGGCACTGAAGCTTTCTTT

clone_size: .
d_call: .
j_call: TRBJ1-1
v_call: TRBV3-1/TRBV3-2
cdr3_aa: CASSQAGIAEAFF
cdr3_nt: TGTGCCAGCAGCCAAGCAGGGATAGCTGAAGCTTTCTTT

clone_size: .
d_call: .
j_call: TRBJ2-7
v_call: TRBV24-1
cdr3_aa: CATSDPQIYPGGEQYF
cdr3_nt: TGTGCCACCAGTGATCCCCAAATATATCCCGGGGGCGAGCAGTACTTC

clone_size: .
d_call: TRBD1
j_call: TRBJ1-2
v_call: TRBV27
cdr3_aa: CASSRQGWDGYTF
cdr3_nt: TGTGCCAGCAGCAGACAGGGCTGGGATGGCTACACCTTC

clone_size: .
d_call: .
j_call: TRBJ1-5
v_call: TRBV28
cdr3_aa: CASLGRSQPQHF
cdr3_nt: TGTGCCAGCCTTGGGAGGAGTCAGCCCCAGCATTTT

clone_size: .
d_call: TRBD2
j_call: TRBJ2-5
v_call: TRBV28
cdr3_aa: CASEIAGGPRETQYF
cdr3_nt: TGTGCCAGCGAGATAGCGGGAGGGCCGAGGGAGACCCAGTACTTC